Described below is a single T cell receptor beta chain sequence and its context. V lost 4 bases to trimming and J lost 6 bases, with 12 bases between them. Per germline, CDR1 MGHRA and CDR2 YSYEKL. The CDR3 runs to 13 residues. This entry belongs to a study of glioma-infiltrating T cells after dendritic cell vaccination. Profiling relied on immunoSEQ multiplex PCR, and the TCRdb table lists in-frame clones only, not all of them. The sample includes approximately 82,000 clones, around 90% of them seen just once. The J gene is TRBJ1-1, the V gene TRBV4-1; D unclear. This clonotype originated in a human donor with glioblastoma. This specimen consisted of blood, obtained before dendritic cell vaccination. The DNA of the CDR3 is TGCGCCAGCAGCCTCGAGCAGGAGGCTGAAGCTTTCTTT. Translation: CASSLEQEAEAFF.